These T cell receptor beta chains were read from a single sample in a study of long-term antiretroviral therapy in people with HIV. Assay: immunoSEQ multiplex PCR; the TCRdb copy retains only in-frame clones and omits some. The sample lists over 40,000 clones; over 90% were seen once. The sequenced sample was unsorted PBMCs, obtained 3.7 years after starting antiretroviral therapy. Receptor source: a woman between 45 and 60 years old with HIV. Both conserved end residues are part of each CDR3. The D gene is left open where the match is weak. Expanded clones are given a class, and other clones once, few, many or no size at all.

.	.	TRBV19	TRBJ1-1	TGTGCCAGTAGTATGAGGGCAGGCACTGAAGCTTTCTTT	CASSMRAGTEAFF
.	.	TRBV7-9	TRBJ1-1	TGTGCCAGCAGCCCCGACCGGGGGGGCGAAACTTTCTTT	CASSPDRGGETFF
.	.	TRBV7-9	TRBJ2-7	TGTGCCAGCAGCTTAGTTAGGAGTGGAAGGGCAATTTCATACTACGAGCAGTACTTC	CASSLVRSGRAISYYEQYF
.	.	TRBV29-1	TRBJ1-2	TGCAGCGTTGGGGCAGGTTCAGACTACACCTTC	CSVGAGSDYTF
.	.	TRBV6-5	TRBJ2-7	TGTGCCAGCAGTTACGGGGCAGGGATAAGCTCCTACGAGCAGTACTTC	CASSYGAGISSYEQYF
TRBD1	.	TRBV7-3	TRBJ2-2	TGTGCCAGCAGCTCCCACAGGGGGCTCGGCACCGGGGAGCTGTTTTTT	CASSSHRGLGTGELFF
TRBD1	.	TRBV15	TRBJ2-2	TGTGCCACCAGCAGAAACCGAGGACAGGGGGCTACCGGGGAGCTGTTTTTT	CATSRNRGQGATGELFF
.	.	TRBV9	TRBJ2-5	TGTGCCAGCAGCGTAGGAGGGGGGGCGATCGGAGAGACCCAGTACTTC	CASSVGGGAIGETQYF
.	.	TRBV9	TRBJ2-3	TGTGCCAGCAGCTCCATAGCAGGATATACGCAGTATTTT	CASSSIAGYTQYF
.	.	TRBV5-8	TRBJ1-2	TGTGCCAGCAGCTTGGCCGGGGACTGGGGTGGCTACACCTTC	CASSLAGDWGGYTF
.	.	TRBV11-2	TRBJ1-2	TGTGCCAGCAGCTTAGAACAGGGACGAGATGGCTACACCTTC	CASSLEQGRDGYTF
.	.	TRBV20-1	TRBJ1-4	TGCAGTGCTCGTCTTGAAAAACTGTTTTTT	CSARLEKLFF
.	.	TRBV19	TRBJ2-2	TGTGCCAGTAGTATAGCGGGAACCGGGGAGCTGTTTTTT	CASSIAGTGELFF
.	.	TRBV2	TRBJ1-2	TGTGCCAGCAGAAATACTAACCTTTATGGCTACACCTTC	CASRNTNLYGYTF
.	.	TRBV4-3	TRBJ2-2	TGCGCCAGCAGCCAAGAGTTCCAGAACACCGGGGAGCTGTTTTTT	CASSQEFQNTGELFF
TRBD1	.	TRBV18	TRBJ1-1	TGTGCCAGCTCACTCCGGGACAGCCTAGAGAGGGGGACTGAAGCTTTCTTT	CASSLRDSLERGTEAFF
.	.	TRBV2	TRBJ2-1	TGTGCCAGCAGTAAGGGACCCTACAATGAGCAGTTCTTC	CASSKGPYNEQFF
.	.	TRBV10-2	TRBJ2-1	TGCGCCAGCAGTGATCAGCTTAGTAATGAGCAGTTCTTC	CASSDQLSNEQFF
.	.	TRBV7-9	TRBJ1-2	TGTGCCAGCAGCTTAGAAACTGCGGAGGGCTACACCTTC	CASSLETAEGYTF
TRBD1	.	TRBV7-9	TRBJ2-5	TGTGCCAGCAGCCTTTTTGGGACAGGGGTTAAAGAGACCCAGTACTTC	CASSLFGTGVKETQYF
.	.	TRBV5-1	TRBJ1-1	TGCGCCAGCAGCTTAGATGCGAACACTGAAGCTTTCTTT	CASSLDANTEAFF
.	.	TRBV19	TRBJ2-1	TGTGCCAGTAACAACCGGGACTTTGGGGACAATGAGCAGTTCTTC	CASNNRDFGDNEQFF
TRBD1	once	TRBV5-1	TRBJ1-4	TGCGCCAGCAGCCCAATCGCAGGGGGGCCCAATGAAAAACTGTTTTTT	CASSPIAGGPNEKLFF
.	.	TRBV10-3	TRBJ1-3	TGTGCCATCAGTGTCCGGGGAGTCTCTGGAAACACCATATATTTT	CAISVRGVSGNTIYF
TRBD1	.	TRBV7-6	TRBJ2-7	TGTGCCAGCTCCCGGGACAGGGTCCACGAGCAGTACTTC	CASSRDRVHEQYF
.	.	TRBV10-3	TRBJ1-1	TGTGCCATCACCAAGCACCAGGGGACTGAAGCTTTCTTT	CAITKHQGTEAFF
TRBD2	.	TRBV5-6	TRBJ2-3	TGTGCCAGCGCGCCCAGACTAGCGGGGGCCTTAGACACGCAGTATTTT	CASAPRLAGALDTQYF
TRBD1	.	TRBV30	TRBJ2-7	TGTGCCGCCGACAGGGAGCTAGGCGAGCAGTACTTC	CAADRELGEQYF
.	.	TRBV5-8	TRBJ2-5	TGTGCCAGCAGCTTTATGTGGGAAGAGACCCAGTACTTC	CASSFMWEETQYF
TRBD1	.	TRBV12-5	TRBJ1-2	TGTGCTAGTGGTTTGGGAGGGGGCCGCTATGGCTACACCTTC	CASGLGGGRYGYTF
TRBD2	.	TRBV5-4	TRBJ2-2	TGTGCCAGCAGCTTGGACCTAGCGGGGTCTGGGGAGCTGTTTTTT	CASSLDLAGSGELFF
TRBD1	once	TRBV19	TRBJ1-5	TGTGCCAGTAGAGTTGGGACAGGGGGCTTGCAGCCCCAGCATTTT	CASRVGTGGLQPQHF
.	.	TRBV7-2	TRBJ1-1	TGTGCCAGCAGCCCCCAAGTCCTACCGGGATCTGAAGCTTTCTTT	CASSPQVLPGSEAFF
TRBD2	.	TRBV6-1	TRBJ2-1	TGTGCCAGCAGTGAAACCGGGACTAGTATCGATGAGCAGTTCTTC	CASSETGTSIDEQFF
.	.	TRBV6-5	TRBJ1-2	TGTGCCAGCAGTAGTTTTATTGGGGGTGGCTACACCTTC	CASSSFIGGGYTF
.	.	TRBV2	TRBJ1-6	TGTGCCAGCAGTGAACGGGACGGGTCACCCCTCCACTTT	CASSERDGSPLHF
.	.	TRBV7-4	TRBJ2-3	TGTGCCAGCAGCACCCGGTCGGGGAAGGCAGATACGCAGTATTTT	CASSTRSGKADTQYF
.	.	TRBV6-5	TRBJ1-3	TGTGCCAGCAGCCCACAGGGAACTGGAAACACCATATATTTT	CASSPQGTGNTIYF
TRBD1	once	TRBV4-1	TRBJ1-4	TGCGCCAGCAGCCAAGTCCGGACCGGGACAGGGGCTGAAAAACTGTTTTTT	CASSQVRTGTGAEKLFF
.	.	TRBV6-5	TRBJ1-1	TGTGCCAGCAGTCTGCAGGGACCTTTCGTCACTGAAGCTTTCTTT	CASSLQGPFVTEAFF